The T cell receptor (beta chain) described here comes from a study of OX40 agonist ivuxolimab in advanced cancers. Sequencing used immunoSEQ multiplex PCR; TCRdb keeps in-frame clones, though not all of them. Of tens of thousands of clones in the sample, more than 80% are singletons; the top ten hold more than 1.5%. The CDR3 is 14 residues long. Trimming pared 2 bases from V and 3 bases from J, leaving 9 bases between. Looked up from germline, CDR1 is SGHRS and CDR2 is YFSETQ. Peripheral blood came from all dose cohorts at three timepoints. Here the sequenced sample was CD4+ or CD8+ T cells sorted from blood, taken in a trial of the OX40 agonist ivuxolimab. The clonotype comes from an adult with an advanced solid tumor such as melanoma, head and neck, liver or kidney cancer. This chain uses TRBV5-1 with TRBJ1-5; perhaps TRBD1 as D (5 bases). The CDR3 loop is CASSLQDFNQPQHF. The CDR3 DNA reads as TGCGCCAGCAGCTTACAGGACTTCAATCAGCCCCAGCATTTT.